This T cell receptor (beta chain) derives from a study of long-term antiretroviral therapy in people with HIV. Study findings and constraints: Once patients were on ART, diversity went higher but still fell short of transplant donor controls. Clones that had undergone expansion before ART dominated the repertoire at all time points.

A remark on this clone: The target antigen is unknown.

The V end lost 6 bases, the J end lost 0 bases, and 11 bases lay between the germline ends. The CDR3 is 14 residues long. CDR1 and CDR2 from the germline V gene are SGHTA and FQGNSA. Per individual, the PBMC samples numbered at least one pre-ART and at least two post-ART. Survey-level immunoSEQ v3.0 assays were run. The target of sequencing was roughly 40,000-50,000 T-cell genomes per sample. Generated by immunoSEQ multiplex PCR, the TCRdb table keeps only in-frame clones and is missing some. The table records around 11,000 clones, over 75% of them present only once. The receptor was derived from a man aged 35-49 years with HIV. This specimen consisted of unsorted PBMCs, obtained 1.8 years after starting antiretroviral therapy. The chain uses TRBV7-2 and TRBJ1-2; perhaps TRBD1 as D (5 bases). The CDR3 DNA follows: TGTGCCAGCAGTGAACAGGAAGCTAACTATGGCTACACCTTC. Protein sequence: CASSEQEANYGYTF.